The rows below give T cell receptor beta chains drawn from one sample of a study of molecular identifiers for immune sequencing clone quantification. TCRdb redid the calling of the PCR reads with MiXCR, one entry per CDR3 protein. The sample contains over 550,000 distinct CDR3 sequences, roughly 23% of which appear only once. Sequenced material: naive CD8+ T cells from blood, with Jurkat cell RNA spiked in. Receptor source: a human donor in good health. Some libraries in this study had Jurkat cell RNA spiked in. The CDR3 runs from the conserved cysteine through the conserved F or W. A D gene is named only where the DNA matches it firmly.

TRBJ2-7 | TRBV7-2 | - | CASSRIADITYEQYF
TRBJ2-3 | TRBV27 | - | CASMRGETDTQYF
TRBJ2-7 | TRBV12-3/TRBV12-4 | - | CASSESRGRASYEQYF
TRBJ1-5 | TRBV27 | TRBD1 | CASRKQGGNQPQHF
TRBJ1-3 | TRBV14 | TRBD1 | CASSLRSGGLDSGNTIFF
TRBJ2-5 | TRBV21-1 | - | CASSKRRPRKTQYF
TRBJ1-5 | TRBV15 | TRBD1 | CATSDTETGGADQPQHF
TRBJ1-5 | TRBV2 | - | CASSVEEGQPQHF
TRBJ1-4 | TRBV19 | - | CASRALDGWNEKLFF
TRBJ2-3 | TRBV20-1 | - | CSARERRGTDTQYF
TRBJ2-5 | TRBV7-2 | TRBD1 | CASSDPQGAVWETQYF
TRBJ2-7 | TRBV19 | TRBD2 | CASSPTSGWNEQYF
TRBJ2-1 | TRBV5-1 | TRBD1 | CASSLVGRGPEQFF
TRBJ1-1 | TRBV28 | TRBD1 | CASSPEDRGFRTEAFF
TRBJ1-6 | TRBV6-6 | - | CASSPPGMGYNSPLHF
TRBJ2-6 | TRBV29-1 | TRBD1 | CSAVDRAGANVLTF